Listed below are T cell receptor beta chains from one sample, sequenced in a study of cytomegalovirus exposure and HLA in healthy donors. Generated by immunoSEQ multiplex PCR, the TCRdb table keeps only in-frame clones and is missing some. The sample comprises 110,000 to 150,000 clones, 80% of which are singletons, and 5.1% rests with the top ten. Sequenced input: PBMCs. These TCRs come from a male donor in good health and CMV-seronegative. Both conserved end residues are trimmed from each CDR3. Clone size is stated in some rows and not others, as once, few, many or a class when expanded.

>TRBV28|.
ASSFPPPGGRYEQY
>TRBV27|.
ASTKGTRTDTQY
>TRBV7-9|.
ASSSPLYSGAYEQY
>TRBV6-5|.
ASSYPSQGTTEAF
>TRBV4-1|.
ASGRRATNEKLF
>TRBV27|.
ASSRQGADTQY
>TRBV7-2|.
ASREGHSMLYGYT
>TRBV6-1|few
ASSEAGQGTYEQY
>TRBV5-1|.
ASNPLATGEGGGYT
>TRBV7-9|.
ASSSVDREATEAF
>TRBV5-1|.
ASSGASGGVGDTQY
>TRBV28|.
ASSDPAGLRWGQY
>TRBV5-4|.
ASSPPLRGGVHTQY
>TRBV27|.
ATRTGGSLDTQY
>TRBV18|.
ASSPSGVYGYT
>TRBV4-3|.
ASSQEGQGTNYGYT
>TRBV2|.
ASRGQGDYGYT
>TRBV30|few
AWSHGTGVNEQF
>TRBV7-9|few
ASSLQGRGEKLF
>TRBV9|few
ASSPRDRSGNEQF
>TRBV15|.
ATSRGDIMGEQY
>TRBV5-4|once
ASSPGGRAGGELF
>TRBV6-5|few
ASSYSMADPFYGYT